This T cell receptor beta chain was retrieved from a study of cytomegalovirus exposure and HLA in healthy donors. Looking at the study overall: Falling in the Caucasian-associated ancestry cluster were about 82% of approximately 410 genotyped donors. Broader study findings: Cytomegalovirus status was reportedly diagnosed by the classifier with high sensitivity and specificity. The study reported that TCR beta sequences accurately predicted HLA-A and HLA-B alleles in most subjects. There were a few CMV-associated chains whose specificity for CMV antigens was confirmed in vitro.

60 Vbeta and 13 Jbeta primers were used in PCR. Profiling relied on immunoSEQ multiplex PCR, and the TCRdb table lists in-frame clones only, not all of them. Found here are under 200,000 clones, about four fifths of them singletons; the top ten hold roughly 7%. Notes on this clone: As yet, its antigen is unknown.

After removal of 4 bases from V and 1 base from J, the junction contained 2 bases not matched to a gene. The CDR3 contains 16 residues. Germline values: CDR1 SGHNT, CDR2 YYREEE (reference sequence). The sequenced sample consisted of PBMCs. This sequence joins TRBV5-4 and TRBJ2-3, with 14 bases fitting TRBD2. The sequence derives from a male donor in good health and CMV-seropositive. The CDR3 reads CASSTTSGGGTDTQYF. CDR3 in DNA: TGTGCCAGCAGCACGACTAGCGGGGGGGGCACAGATACGCAGTATTTT.